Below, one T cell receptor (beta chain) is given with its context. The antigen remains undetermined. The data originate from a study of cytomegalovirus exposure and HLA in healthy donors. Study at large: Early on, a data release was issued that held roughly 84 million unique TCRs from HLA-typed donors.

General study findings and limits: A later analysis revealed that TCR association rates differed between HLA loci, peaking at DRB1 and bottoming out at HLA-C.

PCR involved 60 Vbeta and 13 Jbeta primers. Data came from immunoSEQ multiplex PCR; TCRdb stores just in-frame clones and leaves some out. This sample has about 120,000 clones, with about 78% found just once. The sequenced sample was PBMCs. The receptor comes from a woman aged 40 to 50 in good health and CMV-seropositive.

The CDR3 region is CASSDDLGQGSYEQYF. CDR3 coding DNA: TGTGCCAGCAGTGATGACCTAGGACAGGGATCCTACGAGCAGTACTTC. The chain carries TRBV6-1 and TRBJ2-7; 8 bases are a match to TRBD1. Germline assignment: CDR1 MNHNS and CDR2 SASEGT. This CDR3 is built from 16 residues. The junction had 8 bases not matched to a gene; V was cut back by 3 bases and J by 1 base.